This T cell receptor (beta chain) was captured by sequencing in a study of graft-versus-host responses after intestinal transplantation. At the level of the study: Recipients uniformly received anti-thymocyte globulin induction, followed by tacrolimus and steroids for roughly 3 years. General study findings and limits: Across patients carrying graft-donor T cell macrochimerism, allografts held high graft-versus-host to host-versus-graft clonal ratios.

Sequenced by immunoSEQ multiplex PCR; TCRdb stores in-frame clones only, minus some. This table holds fewer than 90,000 clones, about 95% found once. The CDR3 consists of 13 residues. The germline CDR1 and CDR2 sequences are SGHVS and FQNEAQ. V was trimmed by 5 bases and J by 0 bases, leaving 7 bases between them. Of note for this clone: Its antigen is currently unknown.

The material was unstimulated CD4+ T cells sorted from spleen or lymph node cells, obtained before transplant. The chain has TRBV7-8 and TRBJ1-1; no reliable D call. The receptor was derived from a human donor who was the organ donor for an intestinal transplant. The DNA of the CDR3 is TGTGCCAGCAGCGGACGGTTGAACACTGAAGCTTTCTTT. Protein product: CASSGRLNTEAFF.